This TCR beta chain came from a study of T cell changes during pregnancy in multiple sclerosis. TCRdb's table, derived via immunoSEQ multiplex PCR, lists solely in-frame clones and lacks some. The data contain tens of thousands of clones, roughly 93% of them singletons. The ends lost 4 bases at V and 2 bases at J; junction bases unmatched: 6. CDR3 length equals 15 residues. Germline CDR1 and CDR2: SGHRS and YFSETQ. The specimen comprised peripheral blood, sampled in the first trimester of pregnancy. The sequence came from a female donor with multiple sclerosis, enrolled in a pregnancy study. The rearrangement uses TRBV5-1 and TRBJ2-5, with 9 bases identical to TRBD1. CDR3 region: CASSPKGQGQETQYF. The CDR3 DNA reads as TGCGCCAGCAGCCCTAAAGGACAGGGGCAAGAGACCCAGTACTTC.